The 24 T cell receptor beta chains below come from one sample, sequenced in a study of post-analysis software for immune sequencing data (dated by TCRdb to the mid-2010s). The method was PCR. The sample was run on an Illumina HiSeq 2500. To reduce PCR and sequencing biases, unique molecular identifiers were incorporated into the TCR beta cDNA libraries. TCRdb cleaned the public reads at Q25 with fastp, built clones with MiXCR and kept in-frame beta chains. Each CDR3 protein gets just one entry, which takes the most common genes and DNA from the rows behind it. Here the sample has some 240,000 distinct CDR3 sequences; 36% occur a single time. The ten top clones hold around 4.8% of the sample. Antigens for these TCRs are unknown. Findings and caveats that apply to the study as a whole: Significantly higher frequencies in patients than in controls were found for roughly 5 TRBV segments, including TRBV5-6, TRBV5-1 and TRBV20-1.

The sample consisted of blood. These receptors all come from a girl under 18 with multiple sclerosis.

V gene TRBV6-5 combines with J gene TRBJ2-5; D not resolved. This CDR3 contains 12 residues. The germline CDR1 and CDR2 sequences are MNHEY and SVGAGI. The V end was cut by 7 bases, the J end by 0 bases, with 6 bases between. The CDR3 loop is CASTDNQETQYF. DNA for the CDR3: TGTGCCAGCACCGACAACCAAGAGACCCAGTACTTC.

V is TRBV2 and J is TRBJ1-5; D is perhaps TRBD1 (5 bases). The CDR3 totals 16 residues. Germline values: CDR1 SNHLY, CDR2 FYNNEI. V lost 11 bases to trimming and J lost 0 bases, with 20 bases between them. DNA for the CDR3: TGTGCCGGCAAACAGGTCCTGGGGAATAGCAATCAGCCCCAGCATTTT. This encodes CAGKQVLGNSNQPQHF. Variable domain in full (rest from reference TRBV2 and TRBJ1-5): EPEVTQTPSHQVTQMGQEVILRCVPISNHLYFYWYRQILGQKVEFLVSFYNNEISEKSEIFDDQFSVERPDGSNFTLKIRSTKLEDSAMYFCAGKQVLGNSNQPQHFGDGTRLSIL.

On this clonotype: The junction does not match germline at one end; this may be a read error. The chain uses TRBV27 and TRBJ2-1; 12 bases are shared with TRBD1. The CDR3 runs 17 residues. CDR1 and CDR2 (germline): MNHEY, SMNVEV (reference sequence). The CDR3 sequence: CASLGTGGTSSYNEQFF. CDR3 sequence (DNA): TGTGCCAGCCTCGGGACAGGGGGCACCTCCTCCTACAACGAGCAGTTCTTC.

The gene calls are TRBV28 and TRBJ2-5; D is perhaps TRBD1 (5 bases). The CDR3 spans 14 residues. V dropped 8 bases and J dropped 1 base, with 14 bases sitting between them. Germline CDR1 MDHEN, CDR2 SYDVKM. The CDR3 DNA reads TGTGCCAGCGGGGATAAGGGGCCCCAAGAGACCCAGTACTTC. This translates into CASGDKGPQETQYF.

CDR3 nucleotides: TGTGCCAGCAGCTTAGAGTTTTTAGCCTACGAGCAGTACTTC. Translation: CASSLEFLAYEQYF. J is TRBJ2-4 and V is TRBV7-2; D remains ambiguous. The end of the DNA fits TRBJ2-7 better, so the J call may be wrong. The germline V gene has CDR1 SGHTA and CDR2 FQGNSA. The CDR3 contains 14 residues.

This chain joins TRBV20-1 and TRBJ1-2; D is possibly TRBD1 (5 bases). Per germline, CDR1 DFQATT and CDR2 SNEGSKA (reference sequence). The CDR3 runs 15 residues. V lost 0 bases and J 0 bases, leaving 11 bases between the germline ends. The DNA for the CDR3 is TGCAGTGCTAGAGATAGGGGCAGCGCTAACTATGGCTACACCTTC. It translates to CSARDRGSANYGYTF.

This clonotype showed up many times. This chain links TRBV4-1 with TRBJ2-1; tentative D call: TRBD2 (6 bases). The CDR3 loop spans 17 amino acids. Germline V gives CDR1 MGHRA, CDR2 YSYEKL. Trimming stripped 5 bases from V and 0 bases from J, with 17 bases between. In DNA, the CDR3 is TGCGCCAGCAGCATTATCCTTAGCGGAAGCTCCTACAATGAGCAGTTCTTC. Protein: CASSIILSGSSYNEQFF.

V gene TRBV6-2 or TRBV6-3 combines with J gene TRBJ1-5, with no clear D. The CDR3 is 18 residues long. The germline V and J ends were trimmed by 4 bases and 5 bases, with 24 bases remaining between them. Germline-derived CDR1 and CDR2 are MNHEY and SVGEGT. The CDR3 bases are TGTGCCAGCAGTTCCGGCCCCCAAGGATTTATAAGGGATCAGCCCCAGCATTTT. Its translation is CASSSGPQGFIRDQPQHF.

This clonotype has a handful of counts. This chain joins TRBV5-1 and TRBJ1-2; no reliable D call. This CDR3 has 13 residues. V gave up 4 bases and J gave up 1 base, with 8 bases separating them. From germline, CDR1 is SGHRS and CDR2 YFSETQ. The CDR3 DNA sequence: TGCGCCAGCAGCGTTGACCGTAACTATGGCTACACCTTC. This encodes CASSVDRNYGYTF.

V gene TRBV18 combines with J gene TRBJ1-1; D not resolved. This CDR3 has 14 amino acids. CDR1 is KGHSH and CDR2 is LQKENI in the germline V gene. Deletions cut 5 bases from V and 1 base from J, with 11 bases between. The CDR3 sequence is CASSYQTANTEAFF. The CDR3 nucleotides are TGTGCCAGCTCATATCAGACCGCGAACACTGAAGCTTTCTTT.

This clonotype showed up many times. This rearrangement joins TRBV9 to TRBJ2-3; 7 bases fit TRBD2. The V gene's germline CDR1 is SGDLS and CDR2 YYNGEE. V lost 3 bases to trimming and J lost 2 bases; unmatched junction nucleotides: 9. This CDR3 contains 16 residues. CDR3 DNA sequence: TGTGCCAGCAGCGCTAGAGGGCTAGCGGACACAGATACGCAGTATTTT. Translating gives CASSARGLADTDTQYF.

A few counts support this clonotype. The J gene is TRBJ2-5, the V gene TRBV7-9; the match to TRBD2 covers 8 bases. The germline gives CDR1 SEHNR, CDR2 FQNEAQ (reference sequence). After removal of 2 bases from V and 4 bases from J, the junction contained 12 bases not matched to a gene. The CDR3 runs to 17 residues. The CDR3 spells CASSLPPIGGVRETQYF. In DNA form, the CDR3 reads TGTGCCAGCAGCTTACCCCCCATCGGGGGGGTCCGAGAGACCCAGTACTTC.

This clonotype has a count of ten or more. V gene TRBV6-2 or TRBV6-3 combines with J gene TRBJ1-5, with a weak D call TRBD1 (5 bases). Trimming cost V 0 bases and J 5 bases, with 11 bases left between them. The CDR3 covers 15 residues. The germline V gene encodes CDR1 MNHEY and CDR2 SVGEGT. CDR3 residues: CASSYSWAGDQPQHF. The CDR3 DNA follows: TGTGCCAGCAGTTACTCTTGGGCGGGGGATCAGCCCCAGCATTTT.

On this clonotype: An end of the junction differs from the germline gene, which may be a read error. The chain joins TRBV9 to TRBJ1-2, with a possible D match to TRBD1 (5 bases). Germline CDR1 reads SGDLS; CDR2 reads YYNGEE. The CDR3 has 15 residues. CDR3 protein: CTSSWSGGLDYVYTF. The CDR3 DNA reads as TGTACCAGCAGCTGGAGTGGGGGTCTTGACTATGTCTACACCTTC.

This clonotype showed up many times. CDR3 nucleotide sequence: TGTGCCAGCAGTTTCTCAGGCGGCACTGAAGCTTTCTTT. This translates into CASSFSGGTEAFF. The rearrangement uses TRBV5-6 and TRBJ1-1; D remains unclear. Between the trimmed V and J ends, which lost 5 bases and 4 bases, there was a span of 12 bases. Germline V gene sequence: CDR1 SGHDT, CDR2 YYEEEE. This CDR3 spans 13 amino acids.

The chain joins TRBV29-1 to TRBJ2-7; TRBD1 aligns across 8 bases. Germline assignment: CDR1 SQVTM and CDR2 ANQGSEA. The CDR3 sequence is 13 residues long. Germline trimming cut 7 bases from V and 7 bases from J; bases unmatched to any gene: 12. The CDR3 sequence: CSARGGTGQEQYF. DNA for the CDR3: TGCAGCGCCCGTGGTGGGACAGGACAAGAGCAGTACTTC.

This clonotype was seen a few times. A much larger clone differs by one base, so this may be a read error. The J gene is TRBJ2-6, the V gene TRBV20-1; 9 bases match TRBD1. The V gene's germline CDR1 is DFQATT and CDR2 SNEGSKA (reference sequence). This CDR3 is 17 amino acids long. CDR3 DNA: TGCAGTGCTAGAGACCGGGACAGGGATTCTGGGGCCAACGCCCTGACTTTC. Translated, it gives CSARDRDRDSGANALTF.

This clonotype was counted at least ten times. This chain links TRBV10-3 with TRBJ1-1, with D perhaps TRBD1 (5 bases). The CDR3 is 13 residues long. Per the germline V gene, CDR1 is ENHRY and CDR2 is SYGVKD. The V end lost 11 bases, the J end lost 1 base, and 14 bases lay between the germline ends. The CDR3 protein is CALGGAGNTEAFF. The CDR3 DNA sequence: TGTGCCCTCGGAGGGGCGGGGAACACTGAAGCTTTCTTT.

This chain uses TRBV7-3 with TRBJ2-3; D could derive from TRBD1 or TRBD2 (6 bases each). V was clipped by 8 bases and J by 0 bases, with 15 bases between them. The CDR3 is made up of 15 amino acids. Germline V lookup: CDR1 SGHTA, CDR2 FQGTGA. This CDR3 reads CASSLGGQSTDTQYF. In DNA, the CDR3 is TGTGCCAGCTCCCTGGGGGGACAAAGCACAGATACGCAGTATTTT. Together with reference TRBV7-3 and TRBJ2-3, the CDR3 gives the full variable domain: GAGVSQTPSNKVTEKGKYVELRCDPISGHTALYWYRQSLGQGPEFLIYFQGTGAADDSGLPNDRFFAVRPEGSVSTLKIQRTERGDSAVYLCASSLGGQSTDTQYFGPGTRLTVL.

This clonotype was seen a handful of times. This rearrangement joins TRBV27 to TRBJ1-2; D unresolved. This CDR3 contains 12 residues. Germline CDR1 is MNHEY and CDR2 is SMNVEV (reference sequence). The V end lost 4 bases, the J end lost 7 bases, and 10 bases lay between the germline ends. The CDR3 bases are TGTGCCAGCAGTTCGCCCGGGTCTGGCTACACCTTC. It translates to CASSSPGSGYTF.

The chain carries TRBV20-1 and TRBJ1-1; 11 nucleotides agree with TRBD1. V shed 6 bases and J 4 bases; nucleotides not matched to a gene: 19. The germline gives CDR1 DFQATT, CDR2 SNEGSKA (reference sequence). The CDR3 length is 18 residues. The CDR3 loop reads CSAAGVPWDRGGVTEAFF. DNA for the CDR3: TGCAGTGCCGCGGGCGTCCCTTGGGACAGGGGGGGGGTCACTGAAGCTTTCTTT.

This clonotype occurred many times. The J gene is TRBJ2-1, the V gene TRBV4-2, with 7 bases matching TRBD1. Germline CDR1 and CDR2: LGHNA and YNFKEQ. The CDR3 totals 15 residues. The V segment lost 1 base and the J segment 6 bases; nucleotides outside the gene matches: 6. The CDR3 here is CASSQGNAGGNEQFF. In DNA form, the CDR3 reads TGTGCCAGCAGCCAAGGGAACGCAGGGGGCAATGAGCAGTTCTTC.

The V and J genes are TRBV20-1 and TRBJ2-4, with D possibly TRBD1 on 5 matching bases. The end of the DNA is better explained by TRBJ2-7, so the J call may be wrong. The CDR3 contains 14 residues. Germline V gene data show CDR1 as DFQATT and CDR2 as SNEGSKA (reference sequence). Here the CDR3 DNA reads TGCAGTGCCCCGGATAGGGGTCATACCTACGAGCAGTACTTC. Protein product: CSAPDRGHTYEQYF.

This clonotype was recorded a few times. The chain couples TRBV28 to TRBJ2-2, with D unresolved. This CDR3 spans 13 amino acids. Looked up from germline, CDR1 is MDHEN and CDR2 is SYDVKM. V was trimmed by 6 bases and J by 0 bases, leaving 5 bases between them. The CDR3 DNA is TGTGCCAGCAGGGGCACGAACACCGGGGAGCTGTTTTTT. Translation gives CASRGTNTGELFF.